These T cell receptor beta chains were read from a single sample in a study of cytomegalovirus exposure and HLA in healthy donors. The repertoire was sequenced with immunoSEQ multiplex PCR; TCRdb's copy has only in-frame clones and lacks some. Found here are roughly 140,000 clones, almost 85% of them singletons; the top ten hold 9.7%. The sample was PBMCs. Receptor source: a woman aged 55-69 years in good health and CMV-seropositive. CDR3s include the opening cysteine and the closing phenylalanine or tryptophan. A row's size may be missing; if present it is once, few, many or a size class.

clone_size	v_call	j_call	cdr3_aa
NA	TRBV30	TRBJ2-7	CAWNRDRGGEQYF
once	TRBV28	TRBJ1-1	CASSPRSVYTEAFF
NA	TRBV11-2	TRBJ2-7	CASSLDGQSQAEQYF
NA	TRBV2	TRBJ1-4	CASSDPGGYRSVEKLFF
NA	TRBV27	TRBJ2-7	CASTGGETYEQYF
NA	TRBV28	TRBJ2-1	CASSPGGVSNEQFF
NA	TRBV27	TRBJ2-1	CASKGWTIYNEQFF
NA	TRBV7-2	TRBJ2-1	CASSLDTNEQFF
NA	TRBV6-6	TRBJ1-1	CASRSLNTEAFF
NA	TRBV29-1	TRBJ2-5	CSTGGSRGETQYF
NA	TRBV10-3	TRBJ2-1	CAITEGGRNEQFF
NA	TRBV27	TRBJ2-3	CATLGTGGSDTQYF
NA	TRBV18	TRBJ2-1	CASETLTGGEQFF
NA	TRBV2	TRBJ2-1	CASSDNVSRREGLVHNEQFF
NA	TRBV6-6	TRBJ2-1	CASSPGLNNEQFF
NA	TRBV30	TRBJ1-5	CTWSPGQGHQPQHF
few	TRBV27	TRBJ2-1	CASSRRLAGGWDEQFF
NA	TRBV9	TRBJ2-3	CASSVGPSGASTDTQYF
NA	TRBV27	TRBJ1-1	CASSPLGTGITEAFF
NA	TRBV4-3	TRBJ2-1	CASSQDRASHNEQFF